In its sample, the clone carrying this T cell receptor beta chain was seen once. The record originates from a study of Ad26.COV2.S vaccination and SARS-CoV-2 variants. In the study overall: Enrolled in COV1001, the donor was in the Ad26.COV2.S trial arm, which received the vaccine. Donor got 5x10^10 or 1x10^11 viral particles of Ad26.COV2.S.

Treatment indicated: some 20 received Ad26.COV2.S at low or high dose, single or two shots; 5 received placebo; per-sample allocation not given. Material that was analyzed had been drawn on day 63 after the first vaccine or placebo injection. Boston hosted the donor, who was an adult aged 18-55 years. TCRdb's table, derived via immunoSEQ multiplex PCR, lists solely in-frame clones and lacks some. The table includes a few hundred thousand clones, more than 80% detected once. Source: peripheral blood, taken in a trial of Ad26.COV2.S vaccine versus placebo. This receptor was obtained from a person between 18 and 59 years old who received the Ad26.COV2.S COVID-19 vaccine or a placebo.

DNA for the CDR3: TGTGCTAGTGGTCAGCGGGAGTCCCAGCATTTT. Amino acid sequence: CASGQRESQHF. J is TRBJ1-5 and V is TRBV12-5; the D is unclear. The CDR3 is 11 residues long. Germline CDR1 LGHNT, CDR2 FRNRAP. V lost 5 bases and J lost 11, with 10 bases in between. The full variable domain, its missing parts supplied by reference TRBV12-5 and TRBJ1-5, is DARVTQTPRHKVTEMGQEVTMRCQPILGHNTVFWYRQTMMQGLELLAYFRNRAPLDDSGMPKDRFSAEMPDATLATLKIQPSEPRDSAVYFCASGQRESQHFGDGTRLSIL.